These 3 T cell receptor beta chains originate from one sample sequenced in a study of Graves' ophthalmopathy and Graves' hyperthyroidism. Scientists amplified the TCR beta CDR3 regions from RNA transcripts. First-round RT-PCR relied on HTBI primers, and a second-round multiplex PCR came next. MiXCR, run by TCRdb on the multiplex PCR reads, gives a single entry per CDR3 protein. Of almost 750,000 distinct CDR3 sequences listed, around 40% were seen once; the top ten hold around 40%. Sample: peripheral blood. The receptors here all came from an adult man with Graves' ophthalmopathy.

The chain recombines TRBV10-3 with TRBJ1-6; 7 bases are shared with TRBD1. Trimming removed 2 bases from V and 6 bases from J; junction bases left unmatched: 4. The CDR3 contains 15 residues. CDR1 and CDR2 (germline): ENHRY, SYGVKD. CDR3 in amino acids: CAISEEGAGNSPLHF. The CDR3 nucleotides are TGTGCCATCAGTGAGGAGGGGGCAGGTAATTCACCCCTCCACTTT.

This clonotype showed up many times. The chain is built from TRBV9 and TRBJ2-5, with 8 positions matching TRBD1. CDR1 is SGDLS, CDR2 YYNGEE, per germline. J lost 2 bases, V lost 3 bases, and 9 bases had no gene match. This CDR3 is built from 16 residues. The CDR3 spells CASSARDRGAQETQYF. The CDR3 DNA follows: TGTGCCAGCAGCGCCCGAGACAGGGGTGCACAAGAGACCCAGTACTTC.

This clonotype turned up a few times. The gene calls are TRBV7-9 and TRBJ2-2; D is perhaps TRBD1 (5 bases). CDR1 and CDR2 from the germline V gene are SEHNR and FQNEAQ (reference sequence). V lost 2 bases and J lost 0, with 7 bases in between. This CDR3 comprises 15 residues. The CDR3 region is CASSLTGSNTGELFF. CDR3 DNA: TGTGCCAGCAGCTTAACAGGATCGAACACCGGGGAGCTGTTTTTT.